The source of this T cell receptor beta chain is a study of shared clonotypes between healthy human individuals. On the study more broadly: The donors, two women and a few men, were aged 18 to 49. General observations from the study: In contrast to clonotypes shared by all four donors, non-shared clonotypes had lower generation probabilities. The researchers took only blood, and tissue repertoires probably look different.

The ends were cut back, 4 bases at V and 2 bases at J, with 18 bases in the middle. This CDR3 spans 16 amino acids. CDR1 and CDR2 from the germline V gene are SGHRS and YFSETQ. In the authors' methods: With immunoSEQ giving junction-only sequences and no quality scores, filtering differed. Clones were sequenced by immunoSEQ multiplex PCR, and TCRdb holds only the in-frame ones, with some missing. V and J calls plus clone size are reproduced from that table; the DNA served to infer D and trimming. Found here are millions of clones, 85% to 95% of them singletons; the top ten hold 0.13% to 0.15%. A word on this clone: Its antigen is not known.

The receptor's source is a man between 18 and 29 years old in good health. The sample taken for sequencing was naive CD4+ T cells sorted from blood. Regarding subset: CD45RA+ positively selected. The V call is TRBV5-1, the J call TRBJ2-5, with D maybe TRBD2 (5 bases). CDR3 region: CASSPAAAGGQETQYF. Here the CDR3 DNA reads TGCGCCAGCAGCCCGGCGGCGGCTGGAGGACAAGAGACCCAGTACTTC.